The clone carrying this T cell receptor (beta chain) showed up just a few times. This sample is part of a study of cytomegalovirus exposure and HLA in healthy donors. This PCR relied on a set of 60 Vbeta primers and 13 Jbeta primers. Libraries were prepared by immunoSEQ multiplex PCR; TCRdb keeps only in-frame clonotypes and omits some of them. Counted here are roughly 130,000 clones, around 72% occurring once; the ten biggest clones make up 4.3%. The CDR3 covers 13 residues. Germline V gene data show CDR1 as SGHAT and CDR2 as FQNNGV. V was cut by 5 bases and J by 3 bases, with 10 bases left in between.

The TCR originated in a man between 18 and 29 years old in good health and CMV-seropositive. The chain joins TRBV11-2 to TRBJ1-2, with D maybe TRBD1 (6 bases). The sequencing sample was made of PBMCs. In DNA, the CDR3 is TGTGCCAGCAGCCCATCAGGGGACTATGGCTACACCTTC. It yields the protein CASSPSGDYGYTF.